The clone carrying this T cell receptor beta chain has a handful of counts. Its antigen is unknown. This CDR3 region has 13 residues. Looked up from germline, CDR1 is SGHRS and CDR2 is YFSETQ. With V trimmed by 2 bases and J by 9 bases, 3 bases remained unmatched. How the authors handled the data: Sequence data from immunoSEQ were junction-only and lacked quality scores; consequently, filtering differed. Clones were read by immunoSEQ multiplex PCR, and TCRdb kept only the in-frame ones, dropping some. D and trimming come from the DNA, and the V and J calls and clone size come from that table. The sample lists 950,000 to 1,100,000 clones; 75% to 85% were seen once. The sample comes from a study of shared clonotypes between healthy human individuals. Study findings and constraints: A handful of donors held about 5% of naive CD4 clonotypes in common. Only blood underwent sampling, and tissue repertoires likely differ. Generation probabilities were higher for clonotypes shared across all four sorted-subset donors than for unshared ones.

The sequence came from a man in his late teens or twenties in good health. Some clones in this sample may be carry-over from other donors' samples. The sequencing input was memory CD4+ T cells from PBMCs. Subset indicated: CD45RA-negative fraction. The chain couples TRBV5-1 to TRBJ1-2, with 11 bases matching TRBD1. Here the CDR3 reads CASSFRDRGSYTF. The CDR3 DNA sequence: TGCGCCAGCAGCTTCCGGGACAGGGGGAGCTACACCTTC. The full variable domain, in which reference TRBV5-1 and TRBJ1-2 provide the parts outside the CDR3, is KAGVTQTPRYLIKTRGQQVTLSCSPISGHRSVSWYQQTPGQGLQFLFEYFSETQRNKGNFPGRFSGRQFSNSRSEMNVSTLELGDSALYLCASSFRDRGSYTFGSGTRLTVV.